The 26 T cell receptor beta chains below come from one sample, sequenced in a study of blood T cell repertoires in COVID-19. Assay used: immunoSEQ multiplex PCR; TCRdb lists only in-frame clones, some missing. The sample has 350,000 to 550,000 clones, around 88% seen once. The sequencing sample was made of peripheral blood. All receptors derive from a woman in her 30s with acute or convalescent COVID-19.

The V and J genes are TRBV5-6 and TRBJ2-5; a weak D match, TRBD2 (5 bases). V lost 4 bases, J lost 4 bases, and 14 bases lay in between. Germline V gives CDR1 SGHDT, CDR2 YYEEEE. The CDR3 spans 14 residues. CDR3 loop: CASSLRGLRETQYF. CDR3 DNA sequence: TGTGCCAGCAGCCTTAGAGGGTTGCGAGAGACCCAGTACTTC.

V usage is TRBV11-2 and J usage is TRBJ2-3; the match to TRBD1 covers 7 bases. This CDR3 spans 16 amino acids. CDR1 and CDR2 (germline): SGHAT, FQNNGV. Trimming took 1 base from V and 4 from J; bases not matched to a gene: 8. The CDR3 loop reads CASSLGDSVFADTQYF. For the CDR3, the DNA is TGTGCCAGCAGCTTAGGGGACAGTGTGTTCGCAGATACGCAGTATTTT.

Here the CDR3 DNA reads TGTGCCAGCAGCCCGAGGACAGGGTCCACCGGGGAGCTGTTTTTT. It yields the protein CASSPRTGSTGELFF. The rearrangement uses TRBV9 and TRBJ2-2; 8 bases fit TRBD1. Germline V gene sequence: CDR1 SGDLS, CDR2 YYNGEE. The ends lost 4 bases at V and 4 bases at J; junction bases unmatched: 6. The CDR3 runs 15 residues.

The rearrangement uses TRBV7-9 and TRBJ2-3; D remains unclear. CDR3 size: 15 residues. Looked up from germline, CDR1 is SEHNR and CDR2 is FQNEAQ (reference sequence). V was clipped by 5 bases and J by 2 bases, with 14 bases between them. Here the CDR3 DNA reads TGTGCCAGCAGCCCAACGCAGGCACCCACAGATACGCAGTATTTT. Translation gives CASSPTQAPTDTQYF.

The chain couples TRBV5-6 to TRBJ2-7; TRBD1 might be the D (5 bases). The CDR3 consists of 14 residues. CDR1 and CDR2 (germline): SGHDT, YYEEEE. Trimming cost V 0 bases and J 13 bases, with 20 bases left between them. The CDR3, as DNA: TGTGCCAGCAGCTTGGACGGTCGGCAGGGTGGCAAATACTTC. This translates into CASSLDGRQGGKYF.

The rearrangement uses TRBV29-1 and TRBJ2-4; D gene uncertain. The CDR3 is 14 amino acids. Looked up from germline, CDR1 is SQVTM and CDR2 is ANQGSEA. V dropped 7 bases and J dropped 0 bases, with 13 bases sitting between them. As DNA, the CDR3 is TGCAGCGCTCAGACTGAAGTAGCCAAAAACATTCAGTACTTC. This sequence encodes CSAQTEVAKNIQYF.

The chain combines TRBV7-3 with TRBJ2-7, with 8 bases fitting TRBD2. The ends lost 2 bases at V and 5 bases at J; junction bases unmatched: 11. Germline CDR1 SGHTA, CDR2 FQGTGA. This CDR3 contains 16 residues. The chain's CDR3 is CASSLYGSGGIDEQYF. DNA for the CDR3: TGTGCCAGCAGCTTATATGGGAGCGGGGGTATCGACGAGCAGTACTTC. Variable domain in full (rest from reference TRBV7-3 and TRBJ2-7): GAGVSQTPSNKVTEKGKYVELRCDPISGHTALYWYRQSLGQGPEFLIYFQGTGAADDSGLPNDRFFAVRPEGSVSTLKIQRTERGDSAVYLCASSLYGSGGIDEQYFGPGTRLTVT.

The chain has TRBV18 and TRBJ2-3; no clear D gene. Trimming left V 2 bases short and J 2 bases short, with 8 bases between. The germline CDR1 and CDR2 sequences are KGHSH and LQKENI. This CDR3 has 14 residues. CDR3 DNA sequence: TGTGCCAGCTCACCAGGTACAAACACAGATACGCAGTATTTT. Its protein product is CASSPGTNTDTQYF. Using reference TRBV18 and TRBJ2-3 for the parts outside the CDR3, the full variable domain is NAGVMQNPRHLVRRRGQEARLRCSPMKGHSHVYWYRQLPEEGLKFMVYLQKENIIDESGMPKERFSAEFPKEGPSILRIQQVVRGDSAAYFCASSPGTNTDTQYFGPGTRLTVL.

The rearrangement uses TRBV27 and TRBJ2-6; D uncertain. V lost 5 bases to trimming and J lost 4 bases, with 9 bases between them. The germline V gene has CDR1 MNHEY and CDR2 SMNVEV (reference sequence). This CDR3 has 14 residues. CDR3 in amino acids: CASSPVLGANVLTF. CDR3 bases: TGTGCCAGCAGTCCCGTACTAGGGGCCAACGTCCTGACTTTC.

The chain has TRBV29-1 and TRBJ1-2, with a tentative D call TRBD1 (6 bases). This CDR3 has 12 amino acids. V gave up 5 bases and J gave up 7 bases, with 14 bases separating them. CDR1 and CDR2 from the germline V gene are SQVTM and ANQGSEA. The CDR3, as DNA: TGCAGCGTTCGCCAGGGGCAGGTTGGCTACACCTTC. Amino acid sequence: CSVRQGQVGYTF.

In its sample, this clone was seen once. The rearrangement uses TRBV18 and TRBJ1-6, with a tentative D call TRBD1 (6 bases). Germline V CDR1 and CDR2: KGHSH, LQKENI. V was cut by 2 bases and J by 9 bases, with 17 bases left in between. The CDR3 has 16 residues. The CDR3 protein is CASSPSTDRSGSPLHF. CDR3 DNA: TGTGCCAGCTCACCATCAACTGACAGGAGCGGTTCACCCCTCCACTTT.

The chain recombines TRBV11-2 with TRBJ2-5, with D maybe TRBD2 (7 bases). Germline V lookup: CDR1 SGHAT, CDR2 FQNNGV. The CDR3 length is 15 residues. V dropped 3 bases and J dropped 2 bases, with 13 bases sitting between them. This CDR3 is CASSFFGGHQETQYF. CDR3 nucleotide sequence: TGTGCCAGCAGCTTTTTCGGGGGGCATCAAGAGACCCAGTACTTC.

This clone appeared once. This chain uses TRBV3-1 (or the pseudogene TRBV3-2) with TRBJ2-7; tentatively, D is TRBD1 (7 bases). The ends were cut back, 2 bases at V and 2 bases at J, with 10 bases in the middle. Germline assignment: CDR1 LGHDT and CDR2 YNNKEL (reference sequence). The CDR3 length is 14 residues. The CDR3 sequence is CASSQQGGTYEQYF. CDR3 bases: TGTGCCAGCAGCCAACAGGGGGGAACCTACGAGCAGTACTTC.

This clone has a handful of counts. The germline gene is not matched at one end of the junction; a read error may be the cause. The chain recombines TRBV9 with TRBJ1-6; D remains ambiguous. The CDR3 has 15 residues. Germline V gene data show CDR1 as SGDLS and CDR2 as YYNGEE. CDR3 bases: TGTGCCAGCAGCGTAGGGCCCTCCAATAATTCACCCCTCCACTTT. This translates into CASSVGPSNNSPLHF.

This chain connects TRBV30 to TRBJ2-1; D ambiguous. V was clipped by 3 bases and J by 5 bases, with 11 bases between them. Germline CDR1 and CDR2: GTSNPN and SVGIG (reference sequence). CDR3 length: 13 amino acids. For the CDR3, the DNA is TGTGCCTGGAGCCATAGCCTTAACAATGAGCAGTTCTTC. Its protein product is CAWSHSLNNEQFF.

This sequence joins TRBV4-1 and TRBJ2-2, with TRBD2 identical over 7 bases. Germline V gives CDR1 MGHRA, CDR2 YSYEKL. CDR3 length: 19 residues. The V segment lost 0 bases and the J segment 1 base; nucleotides outside the gene matches: 11. Here the CDR3 reads CASSQDGSGAGRNTGELFF. The DNA for the CDR3 is TGCGCCAGCAGCCAAGATGGATCTGGAGCGGGGAGGAACACCGGGGAGCTGTTTTTT.

The chain joins TRBV27 to TRBJ2-1; 10 bases fit TRBD2. The V segment lost 8 bases and the J segment 3 bases; nucleotides outside the gene matches: 4. CDR3 length: 14 amino acids. Germline CDR1 and CDR2: MNHEY and SMNVEV (reference sequence). This CDR3 reads CASGAGGRYNEQFF. DNA for the CDR3: TGTGCCAGCGGAGCGGGGGGGCGCTACAATGAGCAGTTCTTC.

The chain joins TRBV18 to TRBJ2-7; D ambiguous. CDR3 size: 17 residues. Deletions cut 1 base from V and 0 bases from J, with 16 bases between. Germline V gene data show CDR1 as KGHSH and CDR2 as LQKENI. CDR3: CASSPRSRSAGSYEQYF. The CDR3 nucleotides are TGTGCCAGCTCACCACGTAGTCGGTCGGCAGGCTCCTACGAGCAGTACTTC. Full variable domain (rest looked up from reference TRBV18 and TRBJ2-7): NAGVMQNPRHLVRRRGQEARLRCSPMKGHSHVYWYRQLPEEGLKFMVYLQKENIIDESGMPKERFSAEFPKEGPSILRIQQVVRGDSAAYFCASSPRSRSAGSYEQYFGPGTRLTVT.

The chain links TRBV19 to TRBJ2-7, with 7 bases lining up with TRBD1. The V segment lost 4 bases and the J segment 1 base; nucleotides outside the gene matches: 10. Germline V gene lookup returns CDR1 LNHDA and CDR2 SQIVND (reference sequence). The CDR3 extends over 16 amino acids. CDR3 amino acids: CASSKLGGPGSYEQYF. The CDR3 DNA reads TGTGCCAGTAGTAAGCTAGGGGGCCCGGGGTCCTACGAGCAGTACTTC. Using reference TRBV19 and TRBJ2-7 for the parts outside the CDR3, the full variable domain is DGGITQSPKYLFRKEGQNVTLSCEQNLNHDAMYWYRQDPGQGLRLIYYSQIVNDFQKGDIAEGYSVSREKKESFPLTVTSAQKNPTAFYLCASSKLGGPGSYEQYFGPGTRLTVT.

The chain is built from TRBV2 and TRBJ1-5; no firm D call. Germline values: CDR1 SNHLY, CDR2 FYNNEI. The ends were cut back, 2 bases at V and 6 bases at J, with 8 bases in the middle. The CDR3 is made up of 13 amino acids. CDR3 sequence: CASSESGVQPQHF. The CDR3 bases are TGTGCCAGCAGTGAATCTGGAGTTCAGCCCCAGCATTTT.

The rearrangement links TRBV2 to TRBJ2-3; possible D gene TRBD2, 6 bases. V gave up 4 bases and J gave up 6 bases, with 14 bases separating them. Per the germline V gene, CDR1 is SNHLY and CDR2 is FYNNEI. This CDR3 contains 14 residues. CDR3 sequence reads: CASSVAGSRDTQYF. The CDR3 DNA follows: TGTGCCAGCAGTGTTGCGGGGTCAAGGGATACGCAGTATTTT. Variable domain in full (rest from reference TRBV2 and TRBJ2-3): EPEVTQTPSHQVTQMGQEVILRCVPISNHLYFYWYRQILGQKVEFLVSFYNNEISEKSEIFDDQFSVERPDGSNFTLKIRSTKLEDSAMYFCASSVAGSRDTQYFGPGTRLTVL.

This clone occurred once. The V call is TRBV9, the J call TRBJ1-1, with D maybe TRBD1 (6 bases). Germline V gene lookup returns CDR1 SGDLS and CDR2 YYNGEE. CDR3 size: 14 residues. V was clipped by 4 bases and J by 1 base, with 11 bases between them. CDR3 in DNA: TGTGCCAGCAGCTTCACGGGACAGAACACTGAAGCTTTCTTT. Residues: CASSFTGQNTEAFF.

This sequence joins TRBV2 and TRBJ2-7, with a tentative D call TRBD2 (6 bases). Germline CDR1 is SNHLY and CDR2 is FYNNEI. The CDR3 length is 13 residues. Trimming cost V 6 bases and J 0 bases, with 9 bases left between them. CDR3 loop: CASSRGFSYEQYF. DNA of the CDR3: TGTGCCAGCAGCCGGGGGTTCTCCTACGAGCAGTACTTC. The variable domain in full, completed from reference TRBV2 and TRBJ2-7, reads EPEVTQTPSHQVTQMGQEVILRCVPISNHLYFYWYRQILGQKVEFLVSFYNNEISEKSEIFDDQFSVERPDGSNFTLKIRSTKLEDSAMYFCASSRGFSYEQYFGPGTRLTVT.

The V gene is TRBV28, the J gene TRBJ2-7; 10 bases are a match to TRBD1. The CDR3 runs to 15 residues. The V and J ends lost 7 bases and 2 bases, in that order; junction bases with no gene match: 8. In germline, CDR1 is MDHEN, CDR2 SYDVKM. The CDR3 DNA sequence: TGTGCCAGCAAACAGCCGGGACAGGGGACCTACGAGCAGTACTTC. This encodes CASKQPGQGTYEQYF. Variable domain in full (rest from reference TRBV28 and TRBJ2-7): DVKVTQSSRYLVKRTGEKVFLECVQDMDHENMFWYRQDPGLGLRLIYFSYDVKMKEKGDIPEGYSVSREKKERFSLILESASTNQTSMYLCASKQPGQGTYEQYFGPGTRLTVT.

The rearrangement joins TRBV5-4 to TRBJ2-1; weak D call: TRBD1 (5 bases). Germline V CDR1 and CDR2: SGHNT, YYREEE (reference sequence). V lost 5 bases and J 9 bases, leaving 12 bases between the germline ends. The length of the CDR3 is 12 residues. The DNA of the CDR3 is TGTGCCAGCAGTCAGCAGGGTGGTGAGCAGTTCTTC. Its protein product is CASSQQGGEQFF. The variable domain in full, with the rest retrieved from reference TRBV5-4 and TRBJ2-1, is ETGVTQSPTHLIKTRGQQVTLRCSSQSGHNTVSWYQQALGQGPQFIFQYYREEENGRGNFPPRFSGLQFPNYSSELNVNALELDDSALYLCASSQQGGEQFFGPGTRLTVL.

The rearrangement joins TRBV7-2 to TRBJ1-5; 8 nucleotides line up with TRBD1. CDR3 length: 15 amino acids. The trim removed 3 bases at V and 5 bases at J, leaving 6 bases unmatched. The germline V gene encodes CDR1 SGHTA and CDR2 FQGNSA. Written as DNA, the CDR3 is TGTGCCAGCAGCTTCACTACAGGGGGGGATCAGCCCCAGCATTTT. It is translated as CASSFTTGGDQPQHF. Full variable domain (rest looked up from reference TRBV7-2 and TRBJ1-5): GAGVSQSPSNKVTEKGKDVELRCDPISGHTALYWYRQSLGQGLEFLIYFQGNSAPDKSGLPSDRFSAERTGGSVSTLTIQRTQQEDSAVYLCASSFTTGGDQPQHFGDGTRLSIL.